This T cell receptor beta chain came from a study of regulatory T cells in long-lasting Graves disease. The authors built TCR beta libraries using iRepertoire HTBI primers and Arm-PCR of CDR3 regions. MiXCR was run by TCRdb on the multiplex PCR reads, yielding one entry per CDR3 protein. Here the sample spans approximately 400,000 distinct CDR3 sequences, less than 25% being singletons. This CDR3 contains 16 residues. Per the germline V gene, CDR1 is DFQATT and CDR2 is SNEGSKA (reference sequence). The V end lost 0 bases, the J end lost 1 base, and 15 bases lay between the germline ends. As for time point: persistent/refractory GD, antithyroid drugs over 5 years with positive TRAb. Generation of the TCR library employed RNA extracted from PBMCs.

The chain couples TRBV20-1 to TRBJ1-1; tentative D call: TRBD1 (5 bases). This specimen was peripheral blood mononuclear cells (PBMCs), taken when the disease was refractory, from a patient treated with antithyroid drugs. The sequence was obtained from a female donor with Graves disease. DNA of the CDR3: TGCAGTGCTAGAGATCCTGATCGGGGGTGGAACACTGAAGCTTTCTTT. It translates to CSARDPDRGWNTEAFF.